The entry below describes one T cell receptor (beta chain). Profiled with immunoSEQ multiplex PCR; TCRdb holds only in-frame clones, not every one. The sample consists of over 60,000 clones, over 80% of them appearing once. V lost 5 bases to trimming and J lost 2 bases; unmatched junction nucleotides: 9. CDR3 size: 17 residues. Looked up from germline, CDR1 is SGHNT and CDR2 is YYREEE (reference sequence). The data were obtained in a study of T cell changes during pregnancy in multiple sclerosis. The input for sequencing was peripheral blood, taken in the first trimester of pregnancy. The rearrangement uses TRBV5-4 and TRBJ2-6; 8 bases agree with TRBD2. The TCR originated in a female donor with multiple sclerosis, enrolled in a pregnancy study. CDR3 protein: CASSPVGGGTGANVLTF. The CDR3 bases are TGTGCCAGCAGTCCGGTAGGCGGGGGGACTGGGGCCAACGTCCTGACTTTC.